The T cell receptor beta chain under discussion was sequenced for a study of T-cell reconstitution after alpha-beta-depleted transplantation in children. Study-wide results and limits: By one year post-transplant, T-cell counts and diversity largely arose from T cells that were newly produced.

Trimming at V came to 10 bases and at J to 5 bases, leaving 17 bases not matched to a gene. The CDR3 is 17 amino acids. This clonotype was detected a few times. What it binds is unknown. As it was prepared, the TCRbeta library received unique molecular identifiers. TCRdb reprocessed the PCR reads via MiXCR and lists one record per CDR3 protein. The sample holds about 240,000 distinct CDR3 sequences, roughly 23% seen once. The chain is built from TRBV12-3 or TRBV12-4 and TRBJ2-2; TRBD2 matches 9 bases. This sample comprised PBMCs, obtained before TCRalphabeta/CD19-depleted stem cell transplant. The origin of this receptor is a girl aged 2-10 years with Fanconi anemia, due to receive a stem cell transplant. DNA for the CDR3: TGTGCCACGACCCAAGGGCTAGCGGGGTCGGGGACCGGGGAGCTGTTTTTT. Translated: CATTQGLAGSGTGELFF.